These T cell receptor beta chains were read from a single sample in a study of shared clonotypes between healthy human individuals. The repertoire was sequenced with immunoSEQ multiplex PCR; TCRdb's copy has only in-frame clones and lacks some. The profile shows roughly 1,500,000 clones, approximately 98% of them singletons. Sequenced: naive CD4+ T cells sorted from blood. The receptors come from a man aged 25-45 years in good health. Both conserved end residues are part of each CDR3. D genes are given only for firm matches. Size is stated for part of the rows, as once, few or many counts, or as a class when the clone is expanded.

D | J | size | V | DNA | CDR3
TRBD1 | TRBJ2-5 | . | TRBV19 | TGTGCCTCTACTGGGGGGACAGGGGGCGCGAAGACCCAGTACTTC | CASTGGTGGAKTQYF
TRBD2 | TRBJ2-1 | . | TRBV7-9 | TGTGCCAGCAGCTTAGGAGGACTAGCGGGAGTCAACAATGAGCAGTTCTTC | CASSLGGLAGVNNEQFF
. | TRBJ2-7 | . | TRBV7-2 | TGTGCCAGCAGCTTAGTTAGTTCTCAAGGCTCCTACGAGCAGTACTTC | CASSLVSSQGSYEQYF
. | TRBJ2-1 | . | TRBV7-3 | TGTGCCAGCAGCTTCGACGGGGTGAGCTCCTACAATGAGCAGTTCTTC | CASSFDGVSSYNEQFF
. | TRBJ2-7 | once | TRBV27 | TGTGCCAGCAGTTTATCCATCTTGGCAGGTTCCTACGAGCAGTACTTC | CASSLSILAGSYEQYF
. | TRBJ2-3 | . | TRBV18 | TGTGCCAGCTCACCCCCCTCCCGAGACACAGATACGCAGTATTTT | CASSPPSRDTDTQYF
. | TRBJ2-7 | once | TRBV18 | TGTGCCAGCTCACCACCGGCGGGGCCCGAGCAGTACTTC | CASSPPAGPEQYF
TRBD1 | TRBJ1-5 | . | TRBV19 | TGTGCCAGTAGTCAGGACAGGGCCTATAGCAATCAGCCCCAGCATTTT | CASSQDRAYSNQPQHF
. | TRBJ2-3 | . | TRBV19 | TGTGACCTCGGGAACACAGATACGCAGTATTTT | CDLGNTDTQYF
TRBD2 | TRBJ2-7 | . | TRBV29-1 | TGCAGCGTCGGACTAGCGGGACGATCCTACGAGCAGTACTTC | CSVGLAGRSYEQYF
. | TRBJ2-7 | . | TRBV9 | TGTGCCAGCAGCGTAGGAGTCAATGTAGATAGGTGGTTTAGATCCTACGAGCAGTACTTC | CASSVGVNVDRWFRSYEQYF
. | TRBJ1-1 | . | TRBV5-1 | TGCGCCAGTAGGGGGATCGCTGAAGCTTTCTTT | CASRGIAEAFF
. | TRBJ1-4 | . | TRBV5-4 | TGTGCCAGCAGCTTGTCGGGAGGCACTAATGAAAAACTGTTTTTT | CASSLSGGTNEKLFF
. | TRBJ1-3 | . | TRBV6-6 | TGTGCCAGCAGCCGCGGACAGTTGATTGGAAACACCATATATTTT | CASSRGQLIGNTIYF
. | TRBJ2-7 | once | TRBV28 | TGTGCCAGCAGTTACACGGACGGTACCCTCTCCTACGAGCAGTACTTC | CASSYTDGTLSYEQYF
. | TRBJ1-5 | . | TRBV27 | TGTGCCAGCAGTCTCACAGGGAGACAGCCCCAGCATTTT | CASSLTGRQPQHF
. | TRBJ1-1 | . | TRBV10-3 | TGTGCCATAAGGGGAGACACTGAAGCTTTCTTT | CAIRGDTEAFF
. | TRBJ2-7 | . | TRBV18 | TGTGCCAGCTCACCACTCGCGAGTGAGCAGTACTTC | CASSPLASEQYF
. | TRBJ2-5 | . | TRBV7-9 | TGTGCCAGCAGCTTAGGAGGTAGCGCAGAGACCCAGTACTTC | CASSLGGSAETQYF
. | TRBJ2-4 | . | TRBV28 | TGTGCCAGCAGTGCCGGGACTCCTTTCGGCCGGGACTTC | CASSAGTPFGRDF
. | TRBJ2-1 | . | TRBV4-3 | TGCGCCAGCAGCCAAGGGGGAGTGGGGTCTGAGCAGTTCTTC | CASSQGGVGSEQFF
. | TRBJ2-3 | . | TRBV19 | TGTGCCAGTAGTACGGACGCAAGCCGCACAGATACGCAGTATTTT | CASSTDASRTDTQYF
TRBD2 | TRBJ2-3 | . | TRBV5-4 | TGTGCCAGCAGCCGTCCGGGACTAGCGGGAGGGTTGACCACAGATACGCAGTATTTT | CASSRPGLAGGLTTDTQYF
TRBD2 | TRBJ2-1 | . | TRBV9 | TGTGCCAGCAGCGTAGAGCGGGGGGCGGGAGGCACAAGTGAGCAGTTCTTC | CASSVERGAGGTSEQFF
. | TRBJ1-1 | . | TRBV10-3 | TGTGCCACCCGCCCGCCAGGTGGGGAAGCTTTCTTT | CATRPPGGEAFF
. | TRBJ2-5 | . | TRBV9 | TGTGCCAGCAGCGTAGGCCTGACACCGGCGGGAGAGACCCAGTACTTC | CASSVGLTPAGETQYF
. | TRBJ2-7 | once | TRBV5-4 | TGTGCCAGCAGCCTCAATCCTATCTACGAGCAGTACTTC | CASSLNPIYEQYF
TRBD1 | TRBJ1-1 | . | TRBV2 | TGTGCCAGCAGGGACAGGGGCGTAGAGGCTTTCTTT | CASRDRGVEAFF
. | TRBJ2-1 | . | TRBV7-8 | TGTGCCAGCAGCCCCCCTGGACCGGAGCAGTTCTTC | CASSPPGPEQFF
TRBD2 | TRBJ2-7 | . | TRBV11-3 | TGTGCCAGCAGCTCCTCAGCGGGAGGGCCCTCCGAGCAGTACTTC | CASSSSAGGPSEQYF
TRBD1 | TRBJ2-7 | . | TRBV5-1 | TGCGCCAGCAGCTTGAGTACTGGACAGGGCTACGAGCAGTACTTC | CASSLSTGQGYEQYF